Included here is one T cell receptor beta chain sequence, with context. This clone turned up a few times. This receptor's antigen is unknown. No much larger clone exists at a distance of one base, and base qualities are not known. Using the deep immunoSEQ assay, TCR CDR3 regions were amplified from genomic DNA by multiplex PCR. Genomic DNA extracted from each cell subset was distributed evenly over all wells of several immunoSEQ 96-well plates, and each plate served as one replicate. For sorted subsets, 200 to 250 ng of genomic DNA, equivalent to 30,000 or so T cell genomes, went into each replicate PCR. The purified libraries were quantified using a Qubit 3.0 fluorometer, sized with a Bioanalyzer 2100, and then quantified again using the KAPA Library Quantification kit. Every immunoSEQ 96-well plate was sequenced on a dedicated single-read 150-cycle Illumina NextSeq 550 flow cell. As for the original processing: Because only junctional sequences without quality scores were contained in the immunoSEQ output, filtering matching that applied to full-length reads could not be performed. Sequences were annotated with PyIR, a Python wrapper for IgBLAST v1.9, using IMGT germline references to assign V/J genes and CDR3. Reads with weak V/J assignments (E-value above 1e-6), missing CDR3, stop codons, out-of-frame junctions, or ambiguous translated residues were removed. V3J clonotypes were defined as sequences sharing an identical inferred V gene, J gene, and CDR3 amino acid sequence. Percentage overlap between repertoires was computed as shared unique clonotypes divided by the size of the smaller repertoire. RTK rarefaction, the Chao1 estimator, and Recon v2.1 estimates of unobserved clonotypes were used to assess repertoire richness. For all TCRbeta clonotypes obtained by the gDNA method from four donors, generation probabilities were computed with OLGA. The immuneACCESS repertoire file appears here via TCRdb, limited to in-frame rearrangements. These files lack a portion of the clones; in checked studies, under half of the deficit traces to unresolved V genes, and the cause of the others is not known. D and trimming were read from the DNA, whereas the V and J calls and clone size are those reported in that table. Here the sample has about 960,000 clones; more than 75% occur a single time. The ten largest clones represent roughly 1.5% of the sample.

The record originates from a study of shared clonotypes between healthy human individuals (TCRdb year 2020). A note on the overall study: The cohort included a few men and a couple of women between 18 and 49 years of age. For each donor, three plates each were used for CD4 naive and CD4 memory, two plates were used for CD8 naive, and one plate was used for CD8 memory. To estimate repertoire size and how much clonotypes are shared between individuals, the study performed deep sequencing of blood TCR repertoires from 4 to 6 healthy adults. To increase sequencing depth and limit assay-specific biases, different laboratories used diverse techniques to prepare libraries and sequence TCR repertoires. Per donor, leukapheresis produced somewhere between about 0.94 and 9.5 billion PBMCs. General conclusions and limits of the study: Only blood was sampled, and tissue TCR repertoires likely differ from those in blood. Pairwise subsampling indicated that sequencing depth was expected to affect the degree of clonotype sharing among donors. Clonotypes shared by all four sorted-subset donors showed higher generation probabilities than non-shared clonotypes. Sharing across a handful of donors was observed for around 5% of naive CD4, over 3% of naive CD8, over 2% of memory CD4, and approximately 0.41% of memory CD8 clonotypes. Incomplete sequencing was indicated by rarefaction of sorted-subset datasets, despite the large sequencing depth. The genetic and exposure-history diversity represented was limited by the small number of donors. Larger estimated clonotype richness was generally found for naive subsets than for memory subsets.

Healthy HIV-negative adults with no recently reported acute infections or vaccinations were included as donors. Only Caucasian adults living in Nashville, Tennessee, USA were represented among the donors. CD4+ T cells were enriched by magnetic negative selection; naive cells were then positively selected on CD45RA, and the negative fraction formed the memory subset. Blood was obtained by leukapheresis, after which PBMCs were separated by Ficoll-Histopaque density gradient centrifugation and cryopreserved in liquid nitrogen vapor phase. Purity and quantity of every magnetically sorted T cell population were checked by analytical flow cytometry. Each sorted fraction had its genomic DNA isolated and then quantified by UV absorbance on a Nanodrop 2000c. The sequenced sample consisted of memory CD4+ T cells sorted from blood. The cell subset or site label of this sample denotes: CD45RA-negative fraction. The TCR was taken from a man between 18 and 29 years old in good health.

The encoded CDR3 is CASSQGDRASAFF. In nucleotide form, the sequence is TGCGCCAGCAGCCAAGGGGACAGGGCTTCTGCTTTCTTT. The sequence joins TRBV4-1 to TRBJ1-1, with 9 bases matching TRBD1. V is trimmed back by 1 base and J by 11 bases, and the junction contains 5 bases that no gene match accounts for. CDR1 and CDR2 (MGHRA, YSYEKL) derive from the germline V gene. From the cysteine through the phenylalanine, the CDR3 covers 13 amino acids. Of the read, only the CDR3 DNA is kept; its 39 bases are in frame from base 1.